This T cell receptor (beta chain) is drawn from a study of T cell responses to AZD1222 COVID-19 vaccine. Overall study findings and caveats: Spike-specific TCR breadth and depth both grew after two AZD1222 doses. There were vaccine-associated CD4 TCRs across spike, dominant at 160-218 and 743-854. Nearly half of spike-specific TCRs reportedly target unmutated variant regions.

On this clone itself: Antigen: not known.

Researchers grouped second doses given at about 4 or about 12 weeks into one pool. This table comes from immunoSEQ multiplex PCR, and its TCRdb copy is limited to in-frame clones, with some not included. Among around 120,000 clones listed, about 93% were seen once. This TCR derives from an adult who received the AZD1222 COVID-19 vaccine. The sample consisted of peripheral blood, taken 28 days after the second AZD1222 dose.

The CDR3 protein is CASTNPGIGEKLFF. In nucleotides, the CDR3 is TGTGCCAGTACCAATCCCGGTATAGGTGAAAAACTGTTTTTT. The V call is TRBV19, the J call TRBJ1-4; D remains ambiguous. Germline values: CDR1 LNHDA, CDR2 SQIVND (reference sequence). The CDR3 is made up of 14 amino acids. V lost 7 bases and J 7 bases, leaving 16 bases between the germline ends.